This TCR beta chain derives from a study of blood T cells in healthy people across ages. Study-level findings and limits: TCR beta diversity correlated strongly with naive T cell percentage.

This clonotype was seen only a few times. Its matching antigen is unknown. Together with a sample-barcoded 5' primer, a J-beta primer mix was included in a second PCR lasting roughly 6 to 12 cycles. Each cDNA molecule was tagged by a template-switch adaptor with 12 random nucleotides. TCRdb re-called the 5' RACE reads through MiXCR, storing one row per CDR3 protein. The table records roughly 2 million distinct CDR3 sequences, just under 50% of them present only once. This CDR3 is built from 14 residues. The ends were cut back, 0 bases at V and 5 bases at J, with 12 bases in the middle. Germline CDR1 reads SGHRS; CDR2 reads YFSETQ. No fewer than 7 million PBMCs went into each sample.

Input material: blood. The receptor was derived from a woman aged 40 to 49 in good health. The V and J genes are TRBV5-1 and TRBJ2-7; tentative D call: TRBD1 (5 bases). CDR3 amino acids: CASSLVGAPDEQYF. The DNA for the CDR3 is TGCGCCAGCAGCTTGGTAGGGGCCCCCGACGAGCAGTACTTC.